Each of the 9 T cell receptor beta chains below was sequenced from the same sample in a study of T-cell reconstitution after alpha-beta-depleted transplantation in children. As it was prepared, the TCRbeta library received unique molecular identifiers. TCRdb re-analysed the PCR reads in MiXCR, keeping a single row per CDR3 protein. The sample contains about 130,000 distinct CDR3 sequences, about 9.5% of which appear only once. The starting material was PBMCs, mostly from graft donor cells, obtained 180 days after TCRalphabeta/CD19-depleted stem cell transplant. The source of these receptors is a girl in the first two years of life who had a stem cell transplant for combined immunodeficiency, so the T cells may come from the graft donor.

This clonotype was seen repeatedly, ten times or more. The V gene is TRBV20-1, the J gene TRBJ2-7; no clear D gene. Trimming cost V 7 bases and J 0 bases, with 7 bases left between them. Germline V gene sequence: CDR1 DFQATT, CDR2 SNEGSKA (reference sequence). The CDR3 is 11 amino acids. Here the CDR3 reads CSVASSYEQYF. CDR3 DNA sequence: TGCAGTGTGGCCAGCTCCTACGAGCAGTACTTC.

The chain has TRBV6-1 and TRBJ2-7; D may correspond to TRBD1 or TRBD2 (5 bases each). In germline, CDR1 is MNHNS, CDR2 SASEGT. This CDR3 has 15 residues. V was pared by 6 bases and J by 2 bases, with 17 bases between. CDR3 region: CASRPDGTLTYEQYF. CDR3 coding DNA: TGTGCCAGCAGGCCTGACGGGACCTTAACCTACGAGCAGTACTTC.

This clonotype showed up just a few times. J is TRBJ2-7 and V is TRBV7-2, with TRBD1 matching 11 bases. CDR1 is SGHTA, CDR2 FQGNSA, per germline. The CDR3 totals 15 residues. V trimming: 1 base; J trimming: 2 bases; junction bases outside the gene matches: 1. DNA of the CDR3: TGTGCCAGCAGCTTAGTGGGACAGGGGGCCTACGAGCAGTACTTC. Translated, it gives CASSLVGQGAYEQYF.

This clonotype was seen only a few times. The rearrangement uses TRBV19 and TRBJ1-1; 7 nucleotides align to TRBD1. The CDR3 contains 13 residues. V lost 4 bases, J lost 1 base, and 0 bases stayed unmatched. Germline V gene lookup returns CDR1 LNHDA and CDR2 SQIVND (reference sequence). CDR3 region: CASSRTGNTEAFF. DNA for the CDR3: TGTGCCAGTAGTAGGACAGGGAACACTGAAGCTTTCTTT.

This chain connects TRBV10-3 to TRBJ1-1; D might be TRBD1 (6 bases). Germline V CDR1 and CDR2: ENHRY, SYGVKD. V dropped 2 bases and J dropped 4 bases, with 17 bases sitting between them. CDR3 length: 16 residues. DNA of the CDR3: TGTGCCATCAGTGAGACCTTTACAGGGATCAGCACTGAAGCTTTCTTT. Translation gives CAISETFTGISTEAFF.

V gene TRBV5-1 combines with J gene TRBJ1-2; perhaps TRBD1 as D (6 bases). V lost 1 base and J lost 0, with 10 bases in between. Germline V gene sequence: CDR1 SGHRS, CDR2 YFSETQ. The CDR3 runs 15 residues. CDR3 region: CASSLTGSPNYGYTF. DNA for the CDR3: TGCGCCAGCAGCTTGACAGGGTCCCCTAACTATGGCTACACCTTC.

This clonotype was counted only a few times. The CDR3: CASSRRGTSSYNEQFF. The CDR3 DNA reads as TGTGCCAGCAGTCGGAGAGGCACGAGCTCCTACAATGAGCAGTTCTTC. This chain links TRBV27 with TRBJ2-1; no reliable D call. V was clipped by 5 bases and J by 0 bases, with 14 bases between them. Germline loops: CDR1 MNHEY, CDR2 SMNVEV (reference sequence). This CDR3 has 16 amino acids.

V is TRBV20-1 and J is TRBJ2-3; 13 nucleotides line up with TRBD2. The germline gives CDR1 DFQATT, CDR2 SNEGSKA (reference sequence). The CDR3 extends over 18 amino acids. The ends lost 4 bases at V and 0 bases at J; junction bases unmatched: 10. This chain's CDR3 is CSAIRGTSGELSTDTQYF. CDR3 DNA sequence: TGCAGTGCTATACGGGGGACTAGCGGGGAATTGAGCACAGATACGCAGTATTTT.

The rearrangement links TRBV9 to TRBJ2-7; no reliable D call. The CDR3 length is 15 residues. V was trimmed by 0 bases and J by 2 bases, leaving 12 bases between them. The germline V gene encodes CDR1 SGDLS and CDR2 YYNGEE. The CDR3 DNA reads as TGTGCCAGCAGCGTAGCTCCCCAGCCTGCCTACGAGCAGTACTTC. Translation gives CASSVAPQPAYEQYF.